The 6 T cell receptor beta chains given below trace back to one sample, sequenced in a study of blood T cell repertoires in COVID-19. Libraries were prepared by immunoSEQ multiplex PCR; TCRdb keeps only in-frame clonotypes and omits some of them. The sample has 200,000 to 250,000 clones, about 80% seen once; the top ten hold 2% to 2.5%. Input material: peripheral blood. These receptors were collected from an older woman with acute or convalescent COVID-19.

J is TRBJ2-7 and V is TRBV30; D is ambiguous. The CDR3 covers 13 residues. Trimming pared 6 bases from V and 0 bases from J, leaving 12 bases between. The germline V gene has CDR1 GTSNPN and CDR2 SVGIG (reference sequence). The CDR3: CACTAAHSYEQYF. CDR3 sequence (DNA): TGTGCCTGTACGGCGGCACACTCCTACGAGCAGTACTTC.

The chain is built from TRBV9 and TRBJ1-6, with 9 positions matching TRBD1. The V gene end was trimmed by 4 bases and the J gene end by 4 bases; junction bases not matched to a gene: 6. CDR3 length equals 16 residues. Per the germline V gene, CDR1 is SGDLS and CDR2 is YYNGEE. The CDR3 bases are TGTGCCAGCAGCCTGGGACAGGGAGGTTATAATTCACCCCTCCACTTT. It translates to CASSLGQGGYNSPLHF.

This clone was counted a few times. The rearrangement links TRBV24-1 to TRBJ2-1, with D possibly matching TRBD2 (6 bases). The germline gives CDR1 KGHDR, CDR2 SFDVKD. V shed 3 bases and J shed 7 bases, with 9 bases lying between them. This CDR3 has 13 residues. The CDR3, as DNA: TGTGCCACCAGTGATCCCGGGACTAATGAGCAGTTCTTC. Protein product: CATSDPGTNEQFF.

The rearrangement links TRBV2 to TRBJ2-3, with 15 bases matching TRBD2. This CDR3 region has 17 residues. Germline V lookup: CDR1 SNHLY, CDR2 FYNNEI. V trimming: 5 bases; J trimming: 5 bases; junction bases outside the gene matches: 8. The CDR3 loop is CASSPGLAGGRKDTQYF. The CDR3 DNA is TGTGCCAGCAGTCCGGGACTAGCGGGGGGCCGGAAAGATACGCAGTATTTT.

This clone appeared once. The chain employs TRBV19 and TRBJ1-1; no clear D. CDR3 size: 14 residues. V shed 3 bases and J shed 4 bases, with 12 bases lying between them. CDR1 and CDR2 (germline): LNHDA, SQIVND (reference sequence). The CDR3 spells CASSMGREATEAFF. CDR3 nucleotide sequence: TGTGCCAGTAGTATGGGTAGAGAGGCCACTGAAGCTTTCTTT.

This chain links TRBV2 with TRBJ1-2, with D unresolved. CDR1 and CDR2 (germline): SNHLY, FYNNEI. V was clipped by 5 bases and J by 5 bases, with 9 bases between them. The CDR3 totals 12 residues. The chain's CDR3 is CASSPPLYGYTF. CDR3 coding DNA: TGTGCCAGCAGTCCCCCCCTGTATGGCTACACCTTC.